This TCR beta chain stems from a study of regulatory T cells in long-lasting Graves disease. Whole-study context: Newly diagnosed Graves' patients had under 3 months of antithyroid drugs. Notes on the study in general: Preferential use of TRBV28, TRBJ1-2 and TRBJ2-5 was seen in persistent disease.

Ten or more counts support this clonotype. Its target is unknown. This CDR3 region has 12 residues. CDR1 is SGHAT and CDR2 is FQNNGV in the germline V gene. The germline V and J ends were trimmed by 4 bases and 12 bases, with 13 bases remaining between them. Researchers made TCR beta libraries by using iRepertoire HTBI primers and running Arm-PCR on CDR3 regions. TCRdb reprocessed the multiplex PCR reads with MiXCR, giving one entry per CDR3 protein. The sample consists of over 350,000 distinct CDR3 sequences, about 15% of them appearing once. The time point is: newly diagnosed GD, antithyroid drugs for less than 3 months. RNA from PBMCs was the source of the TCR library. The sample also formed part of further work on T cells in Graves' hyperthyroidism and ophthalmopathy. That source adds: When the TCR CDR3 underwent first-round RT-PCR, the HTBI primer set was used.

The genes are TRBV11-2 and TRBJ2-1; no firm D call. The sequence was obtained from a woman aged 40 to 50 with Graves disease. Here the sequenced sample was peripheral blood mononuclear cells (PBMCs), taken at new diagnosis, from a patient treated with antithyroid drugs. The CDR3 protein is CASSSLGSWQFF. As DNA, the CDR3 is TGTGCCAGCAGCTCCCTGGGTTCTTGGCAGTTCTTC.